This passage covers 31 T cell receptor beta chains from one sample sequenced in a study of Ad26.COV2.S vaccination and SARS-CoV-2 variants listed by TCRdb under 2021. Libraries were made using the immunoSEQ multiplex PCR assay. TCRdb provides this immuneACCESS table in a form limited to in-frame rearrangements. Some clones are lacking; in checked studies, under half of them reflect an unresolved V gene, and why the rest are absent is not known. Present in this sample are 320,000 or so clones, almost 90% of which were seen just once. In total, the top ten clones hold approximately 5% of the sample. Read against the paper, the sample's treatment or condition label means: approximately 18 received Ad26.COV2.S at low or high dose, single or two shots; 5 received placebo; per-sample allocation not given. For vaccine and placebo recipients, repertoires were sequenced using samples collected on day 63 after the first injection.

The sequenced sample was peripheral blood, obtained in a trial of Ad26.COV2.S vaccine versus placebo. Receptor source: a person aged 18-65 years who received the Ad26.COV2.S COVID-19 vaccine or a placebo.

This clone was seen just once. The chain uses TRBV7-2 and TRBJ1-4, with D possibly matching TRBD1 (6 bases). CDR1 is SGHTA and CDR2 is FQGNSA in the germline V gene. V was trimmed by 5 bases and J by 8 bases, leaving 15 bases between them. The CDR3 has 14 residues. The CDR3 nucleotides are TGTGCCAGCAGCCTTGGGGGGCAGCGGGAAAAACTGTTTTTT. It translates to CASSLGGQREKLFF.

The rearrangement uses TRBV12-3 or TRBV12-4 and TRBJ2-2; D not resolved. V lost 8 bases and J 1 base, leaving 8 bases between the germline ends. This CDR3 is built from 13 residues. The CDR3 sequence: CASSDGNTGELFF. The CDR3 DNA sequence: TGTGCCAGCTCGGACGGGAACACCGGGGAGCTGTTTTTT.

V gene TRBV7-3 combines with J gene TRBJ2-3; no firm D call. Germline CDR1 and CDR2: SGHTA and FQGTGA. With 5 bases removed from V and 3 bases from J, the gap between germline ends came to 9 bases. The CDR3 consists of 13 residues. The CDR3 DNA is TGTGCCAGCAGCATCGGACCGACAGATACGCAGTATTTT. Residues: CASSIGPTDTQYF.

V and J are TRBV6-6 and TRBJ1-1; D remains unclear. V was pared by 2 bases and J by 4 bases, with 8 bases between. CDR3 length: 13 amino acids. CDR1 and CDR2 from the germline V gene are MNHNY and SVGAGI (reference sequence). The CDR3 coding sequence is TGTGCCAGCAGTTACGATGGGGTCACTGAAGCTTTCTTT. This translates into CASSYDGVTEAFF.

J is TRBJ1-5 and V is TRBV6-5, with 9 positions matching TRBD1. Germline V gene data show CDR1 as MNHEY and CDR2 as SVGAGI. CDR3 length: 13 residues. The V segment lost 8 bases and the J segment 7 bases; nucleotides outside the gene matches: 6. The CDR3 nucleotides read TGTGCCAGCCACAGGGGGCCGCGGCAGCCCCAGCATTTT. Translated: CASHRGPRQPQHF.

A few counts support this clone. The chain uses TRBV24-1 and TRBJ1-1, with D perhaps TRBD1 (6 bases). V was clipped by 5 bases and J by 4 bases, with 16 bases between them. This CDR3 has 15 residues. Germline V gene lookup returns CDR1 KGHDR and CDR2 SFDVKD. DNA for the CDR3: TGTGCCACCAGTGCCTCCCTGAGACAGGTCACTGAAGCTTTCTTT. It codes for CATSASLRQVTEAFF.

The V gene is TRBV24-1, the J gene TRBJ2-1, with D possibly being TRBD1 or TRBD2 (5 bases each). V was cut by 4 bases and J by 4 bases, with 13 bases left in between. The CDR3 is 15 amino acids. CDR1 and CDR2 from the germline V gene are KGHDR and SFDVKD. This CDR3 reads CATSDPGTAYNEQFF. The CDR3 DNA sequence: TGTGCCACCAGTGACCCCGGGACGGCTTACAATGAGCAGTTCTTC.

This sequence joins TRBV10-1 and TRBJ2-3, with 9 bases fitting TRBD1. CDR3 length: 15 residues. Trimming took 8 bases from V and 0 from J; bases not matched to a gene: 6. Germline V gene sequence: CDR1 WNHNN, CDR2 SYGVQD (reference sequence). The DNA for the CDR3 is TGCGCCAGCTCCTGGACAGGGGTGAGCACAGATACGCAGTATTTT. This encodes CASSWTGVSTDTQYF.

This clone was observed a single time. The chain uses TRBV7-3 and TRBJ1-1; TRBD1 aligns across 8 bases. The V gene's germline CDR1 is SGHTA and CDR2 FQGTGA. With 4 bases clipped from V and 10 bases from J, the junction kept 11 bases outside the gene matches. CDR3 length: 14 amino acids. The CDR3 sequence is CASSSGGTGYSAFF. The DNA for the CDR3 is TGTGCCAGCAGCTCAGGCGGGACAGGTTACTCAGCTTTCTTT.

The chain joins TRBV5-6 to TRBJ1-1, with a weak D call TRBD1 (5 bases). The CDR3 consists of 14 residues. Germline lookup yields CDR1 SGHDT and CDR2 YYEEEE. The ends were cut back, 4 bases at V and 0 bases at J, with 10 bases in the middle. CDR3 nucleotides: TGTGCCAGCAGCCACGACAGCCTGAACACTGAAGCTTTCTTT. Its translation: CASSHDSLNTEAFF.

J is TRBJ1-4 and V is TRBV7-9; the match to TRBD1 covers 7 bases. Per the germline V gene, CDR1 is SEHNR and CDR2 is FQNEAQ (reference sequence). The trim removed 5 bases at V and 7 bases at J, leaving 10 bases unmatched. The CDR3 runs 15 residues. The DNA for the CDR3 is TGTGCCAGCAGCACCAGACAGGGAATCGGTGAAAAACTGTTTTTT. Protein sequence: CASSTRQGIGEKLFF. The variable domain in full, completed from reference TRBV7-9 and TRBJ1-4, reads DTGVSQNPRHKITKRGQNVTFRCDPISEHNRLYWYRQTLGQGPEFLTYFQNEAQLEKSRLLSDRFSAERPKGSFSTLEIQRTEQGDSAMYLCASSTRQGIGEKLFFGSGTQLSVL.

The V gene is TRBV4-3, the J gene TRBJ1-4, with no clear D. CDR1 LGHNA and CDR2 YSLEER come from the germline V gene. With 3 bases removed from V and 7 bases from J, the gap between germline ends came to 9 bases. This CDR3 is built from 13 residues. The CDR3 DNA follows: TGCGCCAGCAGCCACTTGACGGGTGAAAAACTGTTTTTT. Amino acids: CASSHLTGEKLFF.

This clone was seen once. The CDR3 here is CASSLLVLDTRGKFF. In DNA form, the CDR3 reads TGTGCCAGCAGCTTGTTGGTGCTAGACACCCGAGGGAAGTTCTTC. This chain joins TRBV7-2 and TRBJ2-1; TRBD2 might be the D (5 bases). V was cut by 3 bases and J by 14 bases, with 23 bases left in between. The length of the CDR3 is 15 residues. The germline V gene encodes CDR1 SGHTA and CDR2 FQGNSA.

V usage is TRBV5-5 and J usage is TRBJ1-5; D not resolved. Per the germline V gene, CDR1 is SGHKS and CDR2 is YYEKEE (reference sequence). CDR3 size: 15 residues. V was clipped by 0 bases and J by 0 bases, with 7 bases between them. CDR3 bases: TGTGCCAGCAGCTTGGTGGTGGTTAGCAATCAGCCCCAGCATTTT. Protein product: CASSLVVVSNQPQHF. The whole variable domain, remainder taken from reference TRBV5-5 and TRBJ1-5, is DAGVTQSPTHLIKTRGQQVTLRCSPISGHKSVSWYQQVLGQGPQFIFQYYEKEERGRGNFPDRFSARQFPNYSSELNVNALLLGDSALYLCASSLVVVSNQPQHFGDGTRLSIL.

The J gene is TRBJ2-5, the V gene TRBV3-1 (or the pseudogene TRBV3-2), with D unresolved. Germline-derived CDR1 and CDR2 are LGHDT and YNNKEL (reference sequence). This CDR3 spans 12 amino acids. The V gene lost 0 bases and the J gene lost 7 bases, with 6 bases spanning the gap. CDR3 amino acids: CASSQDPRTQYF. In DNA form, the CDR3 reads TGTGCCAGCAGCCAAGATCCCAGGACCCAGTACTTC.

The chain has TRBV10-3 and TRBJ1-3; D remains ambiguous. The CDR3 length is 13 residues. Looked up from germline, CDR1 is ENHRY and CDR2 is SYGVKD. Trimming left V 10 bases short and J 4 bases short, with 14 bases between. This CDR3 reads CATSPLQGNTIYF. CDR3 in DNA: TGTGCCACCTCGCCCCTTCAGGGAAACACCATATATTTT.

This chain joins TRBV6-1 and TRBJ1-2, with D perhaps matching TRBD1 (5 bases). Trimming cost V 3 bases and J 7 bases, with 15 bases left between them. The CDR3 sequence is 14 residues long. From germline, CDR1 is MNHNS and CDR2 SASEGT. CDR3: CASSETIHRSGYTF. CDR3 DNA sequence: TGTGCCAGCAGTGAGACTATCCACAGGTCTGGCTACACCTTC.

This sequence joins TRBV7-9 and TRBJ1-6; tentative D call: TRBD1 (5 bases). V lost 2 bases and J lost 0, with 17 bases in between. CDR1 SEHNR and CDR2 FQNEAQ come from the germline V gene (reference sequence). This CDR3 has 19 amino acids. The CDR3 reads CASSLRVTAQSSYNSPLHF. The CDR3 bases are TGTGCCAGCAGCTTAAGGGTGACAGCGCAAAGCTCCTATAATTCACCCCTCCACTTT.

This chain links TRBV4-3 with TRBJ2-7; tentative D call: TRBD1 (6 bases). The CDR3 contains 11 residues. The V and J ends lost 3 bases and 12 bases respectively, with 12 bases between them. The V gene's germline CDR1 is LGHNA and CDR2 YSLEER. CDR3 DNA sequence: TGCGCCAGCAGCCAGGACAGCTATAGGTACTTC. It translates to CASSQDSYRYF.

The chain is built from TRBV7-9 and TRBJ2-3, with D unclear. Trimming pared 4 bases from V and 10 bases from J, leaving 12 bases between. Germline values: CDR1 SEHNR, CDR2 FQNEAQ (reference sequence). The CDR3 covers 12 residues. Here the CDR3 DNA reads TGTGCCAGCAGCTCTGGACCAGCGTCGCAGTATTTT. Translating it yields CASSSGPASQYF.

V is TRBV6-4 and J is TRBJ2-2; 10 nucleotides line up with TRBD2. The CDR3 is 16 residues long. The germline V gene encodes CDR1 MRHNA and CDR2 SNTAGT. V was clipped by 4 bases and J by 4 bases; unmatched bases: 6. The CDR3 DNA reads as TGTGCCAGCAGTGGAGCGGGAGGGCCGGGCACCGGGGAGCTGTTTTTT. Protein sequence: CASSGAGGPGTGELFF.

This rearrangement joins TRBV5-4 to TRBJ1-6, with 9 nucleotides matching TRBD1. Germline V gives CDR1 SGHNT, CDR2 YYREEE (reference sequence). The V gene end was trimmed by 4 bases and the J gene end by 7 bases; junction bases not matched to a gene: 6. CDR3 length: 15 residues. CDR3 bases: TGTGCCAGCAGCGGGAACAGGGGGCTGAATTCACCCCTCCACTTT. Amino acid sequence: CASSGNRGLNSPLHF.

This clone was recorded once. This sequence joins TRBV4-1 and TRBJ2-7, with D tentatively TRBD1 (6 bases). Germline CDR1 and CDR2: MGHRA and YSYEKL. Trimming took off 4 bases at V and 4 bases at J, with 17 bases between the two ends. CDR3 length: 15 residues. The CDR3 DNA reads TGCGCCAGCAGCCGAGCGGACAGTTCAATTTACGAGCAGTACTTC. This codes for CASSRADSSIYEQYF.

V and J are TRBV5-4 and TRBJ2-7, with D tentatively TRBD1 (6 bases). This CDR3 contains 14 residues. The germline V gene has CDR1 SGHNT and CDR2 YYREEE (reference sequence). Trimming removed 4 bases from V and 3 bases from J, with 14 bases in between. CDR3 residues: CASSPTETGYEQYF. CDR3 nucleotides: TGTGCCAGCAGCCCAACCGAGACAGGCTACGAGCAGTACTTC.

This clone was found once. The genes are TRBV20-1 and TRBJ2-2; no reliable D call. CDR3 length: 14 amino acids. V shed 3 bases and J shed 1 base, with 9 bases lying between them. The V gene's germline CDR1 is DFQATT and CDR2 SNEGSKA (reference sequence). The CDR3 region is CSASAEQNTGELFF. CDR3 bases: TGCAGTGCTAGTGCGGAGCAGAACACCGGGGAGCTGTTTTTT.

The CDR3 loop is CASSYSTQGAGYTF. The CDR3 nucleotides read TGTGCCAGCAGTTACTCGACACAGGGGGCTGGCTACACCTTC. The chain employs TRBV6-6 and TRBJ1-2; 9 bases line up with TRBD1. The CDR3 totals 14 residues. The germline gives CDR1 MNHNY, CDR2 SVGAGI (reference sequence). Unmatched junction bases numbered 3, after V lost 0 bases and J lost 7 bases.

The chain combines TRBV7-9 with TRBJ1-5, with D possibly TRBD1 on 6 matching bases. The germline V gene has CDR1 SEHNR and CDR2 FQNEAQ (reference sequence). The CDR3 is 13 amino acids. Trimming removed 2 bases at V and 9 bases at J, with 11 bases between. The CDR3 region is CASSLQGLGPQHF. The CDR3 bases are TGTGCCAGCAGCTTACAGGGGTTGGGGCCCCAGCATTTT.

The chain uses TRBV28 and TRBJ1-4; TRBD1 matches at 9 bases. The CDR3 consists of 15 residues. V dropped 5 bases and J dropped 4; count of bases not matched to a gene: 5. Germline lookup yields CDR1 MDHEN and CDR2 SYDVKM. This CDR3 is CASSPSGQGNEKLFF. DNA of the CDR3: TGTGCCAGCAGTCCATCGGGACAGGGTAATGAAAAACTGTTTTTT.

The V and J genes are TRBV21-1 and TRBJ2-5; the DNA was not used to check the table's D call, TRBD1. TRBV21-1 is a known pseudogene. This CDR3 has 16 amino acids. CDR3 coding DNA: TGTGCCAGCAGCAAAGAAGACAAGGGGGAATATGAGACCCAGTACTTC. It translates to CASSKEDKGEYETQYF.

The chain has TRBV3-1 (or the pseudogene TRBV3-2) and TRBJ2-3, with 8 bases aligning to TRBD2. After removal of 0 bases from V and 2 bases from J, the junction contained 7 bases not matched to a gene. Germline V gives CDR1 LGHDT, CDR2 YNNKEL (reference sequence). The CDR3 length is 17 residues. The chain's CDR3 is CASSQDPAGVITDTQYF. CDR3 DNA: TGTGCCAGCAGCCAAGATCCAGCGGGAGTAATCACAGATACGCAGTATTTT.

The rearrangement uses TRBV3-1 (or the pseudogene TRBV3-2) and TRBJ2-3, with D maybe TRBD2 (5 bases). The CDR3 sequence is 18 residues long. The ends were cut back, 0 bases at V and 1 base at J, with 17 bases in the middle. CDR1 is LGHDT and CDR2 is YNNKEL in the germline V gene (reference sequence). The DNA of the CDR3 is TGTGCCAGCAGCCAAGAGTCAGGACTTACCTTTGGCACAGATACGCAGTATTTT. It codes for CASSQESGLTFGTDTQYF.